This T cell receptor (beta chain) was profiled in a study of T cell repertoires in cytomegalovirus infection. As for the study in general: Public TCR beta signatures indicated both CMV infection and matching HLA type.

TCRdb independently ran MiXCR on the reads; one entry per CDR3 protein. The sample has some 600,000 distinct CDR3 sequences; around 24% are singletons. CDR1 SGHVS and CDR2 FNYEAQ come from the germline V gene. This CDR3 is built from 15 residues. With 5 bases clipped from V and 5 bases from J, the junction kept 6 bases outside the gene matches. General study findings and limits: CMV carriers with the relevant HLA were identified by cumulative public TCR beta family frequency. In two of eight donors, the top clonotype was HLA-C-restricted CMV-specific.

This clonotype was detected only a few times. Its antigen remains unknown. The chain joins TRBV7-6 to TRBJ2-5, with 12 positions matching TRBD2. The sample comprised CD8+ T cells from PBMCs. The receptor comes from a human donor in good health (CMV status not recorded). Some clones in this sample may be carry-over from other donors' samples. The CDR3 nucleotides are TGTGCCAGCAGCCCCTGGACTAGCGGGGCTGAGACCCAGTACTTC. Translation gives CASSPWTSGAETQYF.